The 22 T cell receptor beta chains listed next were all sequenced from one sample in a study of T-cell reconstitution after alpha-beta-depleted transplantation in children. Unique molecular identifiers featured in how the TCRbeta library was prepared. TCRdb reprocessed the PCR reads via MiXCR and lists one record per CDR3 protein. Among over 200,000 distinct CDR3 sequences listed, approximately 10% were seen once. Sample: PBMCs from the stem cell graft donor, taken from the stem cell graft. These receptors all stem from a human donor who donated a stem cell graft to a child with acute lymphoblastic leukemia.

The chain carries TRBV7-6 and TRBJ1-1, with D possibly TRBD1 on 5 matching bases. Deletions cut 1 base from V and 5 bases from J, with 14 bases between. The CDR3 consists of 15 residues. Germline loops: CDR1 SGHVS, CDR2 FNYEAQ. The DNA for the CDR3 is TGTGCCAGCAGCTTAGGCCGGGGACTGCCGACTGAAGCTTTCTTT. This gives the protein CASSLGRGLPTEAFF. The variable domain in full, completed from reference TRBV7-6 and TRBJ1-1, reads GAGVSQSPRYKVTKRGQDVALRCDPISGHVSLYWYRQALGQGPEFLTYFNYEAQQDKSGLPNDRFSAERPEGSISTLTIQRTEQRDSAMYRCASSLGRGLPTEAFFGQGTRLTVV.

The sample holds many counts of this clonotype. V gene TRBV18 combines with J gene TRBJ2-1; 12 bases are shared with TRBD2. The V and J ends lost 4 bases and 6 bases, in that order; junction bases with no gene match: 7. The CDR3 sequence is 16 residues long. In germline, CDR1 is KGHSH, CDR2 LQKENI. The CDR3 nucleotides are TGTGCCAGCTCACTACTATGGACTAGCGGGGTCAATGAGCAGTTCTTC. Translated, it gives CASSLLWTSGVNEQFF.

This clonotype has at least ten counts. The J gene is TRBJ2-2, the V gene TRBV9; tentatively, D is TRBD2 (7 bases). In germline, CDR1 is SGDLS, CDR2 YYNGEE. V dropped 9 bases and J dropped 1 base, with 22 bases sitting between them. The CDR3 loop spans 17 amino acids. CDR3 region: CATQQGAGALNTGELFF. The CDR3 nucleotides read TGTGCCACGCAGCAAGGGGCGGGGGCGCTGAACACCGGGGAGCTGTTTTTT.

This clonotype was recorded at least ten times. The chain joins TRBV5-1 to TRBJ1-6; D ambiguous. V was pared by 0 bases and J by 5 bases, with 6 bases between. Germline V lookup: CDR1 SGHRS, CDR2 YFSETQ. This CDR3 comprises 14 residues. CDR3 bases: TGCGCCAGCAGCTTGGGGCAGCATAATTCACCCCTCCACTTT. It is translated as CASSLGQHNSPLHF.

This chain links TRBV5-1 with TRBJ2-5; the match to TRBD1 covers 7 bases. V lost 6 bases to trimming and J lost 5 bases; unmatched junction nucleotides: 13. The CDR3 length is 15 residues. The germline V gene has CDR1 SGHRS and CDR2 YFSETQ. CDR3 DNA sequence: TGCGCCAGCACCTCAACGACAGGGCTGGAGGAGACCCAGTACTTC. This sequence encodes CASTSTTGLEETQYF.

This clonotype was seen ten or more times. The rearrangement links TRBV30 to TRBJ1-1; D not resolved. Per germline, CDR1 GTSNPN and CDR2 SVGIG (reference sequence). V lost 3 bases, J lost 7 bases, and 9 bases lay in between. The length of the CDR3 is 11 residues. The CDR3 reads CAWRAWSEAFF. As DNA, the CDR3 is TGTGCCTGGAGGGCTTGGAGTGAAGCTTTCTTT. Complete variable domain (other parts from reference TRBV30 and TRBJ1-1): SQTIHQWPATLVQPVGSPLSLECTVEGTSNPNLYWYRQAAGRGLQLLFYSVGIGQISSEVPQNLSASRPQDRQFILSSKKLLLSDSGFYLCAWRAWSEAFFGQGTRLTVV.

This clonotype was counted ten times or more. The chain joins TRBV5-1 to TRBJ2-1; D perhaps matches TRBD1 (6 bases). The CDR3 runs 15 residues. CDR1 and CDR2 (germline): SGHRS, YFSETQ. V was pared by 2 bases and J by 0 bases, with 9 bases between. CDR3 amino acids: CASSFGQSSYNEQFF. The CDR3 coding sequence is TGCGCCAGCAGCTTCGGACAGAGCTCCTACAATGAGCAGTTCTTC.

This clonotype was seen more than once but under ten times. The V and J genes are TRBV7-9 and TRBJ2-7, with D perhaps being TRBD1 or TRBD2 (5 bases each). V was trimmed by 3 bases and J by 0 bases, leaving 9 bases between them. Germline assignment: CDR1 SEHNR and CDR2 FQNEAQ (reference sequence). This CDR3 region has 14 residues. Here the CDR3 DNA reads TGTGCCAGCAGCTTGTCGGGGCGCTCCTACGAGCAGTACTTC. This gives the protein CASSLSGRSYEQYF. The entire variable domain, with the rest obtained from reference TRBV7-9 and TRBJ2-7, is as follows: DTGVSQNPRHKITKRGQNVTFRCDPISEHNRLYWYRQTLGQGPEFLTYFQNEAQLEKSRLLSDRFSAERPKGSFSTLEIQRTEQGDSAMYLCASSLSGRSYEQYFGPGTRLTVT.

This clonotype has just a few counts. V usage is TRBV3-1 and J usage is TRBJ2-3; D is undetermined. Trimming shortened V by 4 bases and J by 1 base, and 12 bases separated the two germline ends. The CDR3 is made up of 15 amino acids. Germline lookup yields CDR1 LGHDT and CDR2 YNNKEL (reference sequence). CDR3 DNA sequence: TGTGCCAGCAGCCTAGGTGGGGTCCGCACAGATACGCAGTATTTT. Amino acids: CASSLGGVRTDTQYF.

About this clonotype itself: A much more abundant neighbour one base away suggests this may be a read error. The V gene is TRBV18, the J gene TRBJ1-3, with 9 bases lining up with TRBD1. Germline trimming cut 3 bases from V and 6 bases from J; bases unmatched to any gene: 6. CDR1 KGHSH and CDR2 LQKENI come from the germline V gene. The length of the CDR3 is 15 residues. The CDR3 DNA is TGTGCCAGCTCACCTCGGACAGGGGACGAAAACACCATATATTTT. Its translation is CASSPRTGDENTIYF.

In its sample, this clonotype was seen a few times. The rearrangement uses TRBV5-4 and TRBJ2-1; 10 bases agree with TRBD2. Germline-derived CDR1 and CDR2 are SGHNT and YYREEE (reference sequence). The CDR3 contains 16 residues. V lost 0 bases to trimming and J lost 4 bases; unmatched junction nucleotides: 4. The CDR3 protein is CASSLGLAGPYNEQFF. CDR3 bases: TGTGCCAGCAGCTTGGGACTAGCGGGCCCTTACAATGAGCAGTTCTTC.

This clonotype has more than one count but fewer than ten. V gene TRBV15 combines with J gene TRBJ1-5, with TRBD1 identical over 9 bases. Losses at the gene ends were 2 bases for V and 5 bases for J; bases not matched to a gene: 4. Germline loops: CDR1 LNHNV, CDR2 YYDKDF (reference sequence). The CDR3 runs 15 residues. As DNA, the CDR3 is TGTGCCACCAGCAGACTGGACAGGGGCCATCAGCCCCAGCATTTT. Its translation: CATSRLDRGHQPQHF. The variable domain in full, completed from reference TRBV15 and TRBJ1-5, reads DAMVIQNPRYQVTQFGKPVTLSCSQTLNHNVMYWYQQKSSQAPKLLFHYYDKDFNNEADTPDNFQSRRPNTSFCFLDIRSPGLGDTAMYLCATSRLDRGHQPQHFGDGTRLSIL.

A remark on this clonotype: A read error is possible here, since a much larger clone lies one base away. The rearrangement joins TRBV29-1 to TRBJ2-5, with 9 bases aligning to TRBD2. Germline CDR1 and CDR2: SQVTM and ANQGSEA. CDR3 length: 15 residues. With V trimmed by 4 bases and J by 6 bases, 12 bases remained unmatched. The CDR3 nucleotides are TGCAGCGTTGGGGGCGACCCGGGACTAGCACAGACCCAGTACTTC. Protein product: CSVGGDPGLAQTQYF.

This clonotype was seen at least ten times. The chain carries TRBV5-1 and TRBJ1-1; perhaps TRBD1 as D (5 bases). Germline lookup yields CDR1 SGHRS and CDR2 YFSETQ. The length of the CDR3 is 14 residues. V dropped 1 base and J dropped 5 bases, with 12 bases sitting between them. CDR3 protein: CASSLYRGETEAFF. CDR3 in DNA: TGCGCCAGCAGCTTGTATCGGGGGGAGACTGAAGCTTTCTTT.

In this sample, this clonotype turned up many times. This rearrangement joins TRBV5-1 to TRBJ2-7; 7 bases fit TRBD1. The V gene end was trimmed by 0 bases and the J gene end by 0 bases; junction bases not matched to a gene: 3. From germline, CDR1 is SGHRS and CDR2 YFSETQ. The CDR3 has 15 amino acids. CDR3 loop: CASSLEGTVSYEQYF. CDR3 in DNA: TGCGCCAGCAGCTTGGAGGGGACAGTCTCCTACGAGCAGTACTTC.

V and J are TRBV24-1 and TRBJ2-3, with TRBD2 matching 10 bases. The J segment lost 2 bases and the V segment lost 3 bases, leaving 4 bases of the junction unmatched. CDR3 length: 16 amino acids. Germline V gene data show CDR1 as KGHDR and CDR2 as SFDVKD. Written as DNA, the CDR3 is TGTGCCACCAGTGATAGCGGGGGGGCGCCCACAGATACGCAGTATTTT. Translating gives CATSDSGGAPTDTQYF.

This clonotype was seen more than once but under ten times. This CDR3 reads CASSFDGYEQYF. The CDR3 coding sequence is TGCGCCAGCAGCTTTGATGGCTACGAGCAGTACTTC. V and J are TRBV5-1 and TRBJ2-7; D not certain. V was shortened by 2 bases and J by 3 bases, with 6 bases between the two germline ends. This CDR3 region has 12 residues. Germline V gene sequence: CDR1 SGHRS, CDR2 YFSETQ. Full variable domain (remainder filled in from reference TRBV5-1 and TRBJ2-7): KAGVTQTPRYLIKTRGQQVTLSCSPISGHRSVSWYQQTPGQGLQFLFEYFSETQRNKGNFPGRFSGRQFSNSRSEMNVSTLELGDSALYLCASSFDGYEQYFGPGTRLTVT.

This clonotype was seen more than once but under ten times. The chain links TRBV4-1 to TRBJ2-5; D is unresolved. Germline V gene sequence: CDR1 MGHRA, CDR2 YSYEKL. V was trimmed by 5 bases and J by 5 bases, leaving 15 bases between them. CDR3 length: 14 amino acids. The CDR3 region has the DNA TGCGCCAGCAGCTCGCAGTACCTCGGGGAGACCCAGTACTTC. Translated, it gives CASSSQYLGETQYF.

Many counts were recorded for this clonotype. The J gene is TRBJ2-1, the V gene TRBV18; no definite D call. The CDR3 extends over 13 amino acids. The germline gives CDR1 KGHSH, CDR2 LQKENI. The V gene lost 0 bases and the J gene lost 7 bases, with 7 bases spanning the gap. The CDR3 DNA reads as TGTGCCAGCTCACCACCGTCAGTGAATGAGCAGTTCTTC. Amino acids: CASSPPSVNEQFF.

This clonotype was seen just once. The rearrangement links TRBV7-2 to TRBJ1-4; D might be TRBD1 (5 bases). Between the trimmed V and J ends, which lost 5 bases and 2 bases, there was a span of 12 bases. The CDR3 contains 15 residues. Germline V gene data show CDR1 as SGHTA and CDR2 as FQGNSA. CDR3 sequence: CASSPQGMTNEKLFF. The CDR3, as DNA: TGTGCCAGCAGCCCCCAGGGTATGACTAATGAAAAACTGTTTTTT.

This clonotype appeared a few times. The rearrangement joins TRBV11-2 to TRBJ2-7; 11 nucleotides line up with TRBD2. Germline CDR1 SGHAT, CDR2 FQNNGV. There are 15 residues in the CDR3. J lost 6 bases, V lost 1 base, and 5 bases had no gene match. The CDR3: CASSLVAGLAGEQYF. The CDR3 nucleotides are TGTGCCAGCAGCTTAGTTGCCGGACTAGCGGGCGAGCAGTACTTC.

This clonotype turned up a few times. The chain carries TRBV29-1 and TRBJ2-2; D is uncertain. V was cut by 6 bases and J by 4 bases, with 9 bases left in between. Germline-derived CDR1 and CDR2 are SQVTM and ANQGSEA. The CDR3 is 12 amino acids. The CDR3 loop is CSVPLLTGELFF. CDR3 nucleotides: TGCAGCGTGCCGCTTCTCACCGGGGAGCTGTTTTTT.